The entry below gives a single TCR beta chain sequence along with its context. Its antigen is unknown. Trimming cost V 6 bases and J 8 bases; bases outside gene matches: 15. The CDR3 totals 16 residues. The germline gives CDR1 LNHDA, CDR2 SQIVND (reference sequence). This record belongs to a study of OX40 agonist ivuxolimab in advanced cancers. At the level of the study: With ivuxolimab, an agonistic anti-OX40 (CD134) antibody, patients were treated. Study observations and caveats: It was also the case that some nonresponders had low normalized T-cell clonal expansion. Blood T cells, both CD4+ and CD8+, expanded clonally by week 6 at 0.1 to 3.0 mg/kg.

The protocol was immunoSEQ multiplex PCR, while the TCRdb copy is restricted to in-frame clones and leaves out a portion. The sample consists of approximately 70,000 clones, more than 75% of them appearing once. This chain links TRBV19 with TRBJ1-4; 7 positions agree with TRBD1. Sequenced material: CD4+ or CD8+ T cells sorted from blood, taken in a trial of the OX40 agonist ivuxolimab. This clonotype was obtained from an adult with an advanced solid tumor such as melanoma, head and neck, liver or kidney cancer. Here the CDR3 reads CASSLRPGQRLEKLFF. CDR3 nucleotide sequence: TGTGCCAGTAGCTTAAGACCGGGACAGCGGTTGGAAAAACTGTTTTTT.